One and the same sample provided the 19 T cell receptor beta chains below, sequenced in a study of early T cells in non-severe SARS-CoV-2 infection. MiXCR was run by TCRdb on the 5' RACE reads, yielding one entry per CDR3 protein. The repertoire includes some 63,000 distinct CDR3 sequences, approximately 13% of them detected once, and approximately 4.7% sits in the top ten. Sequencing was done on a sample of whole blood. The receptors originated from an adult who was a healthcare worker with PCR-confirmed SARS-CoV-2 infection or an uninfected control (not recorded which).

CDR3 sequence reads: CASSLVTGARVGELFF. CDR3 nucleotides: TGTGCCAGCAGCTTAGTAACGGGGGCGCGTGTCGGGGAGCTGTTTTTT. The chain employs TRBV11-2 and TRBJ2-2; D could derive from TRBD1 or TRBD2 (6 bases each). Trimming pared 1 base from V and 7 bases from J, leaving 16 bases between. Germline loops: CDR1 SGHAT, CDR2 FQNNGV. The CDR3 loop spans 16 amino acids.

The rearrangement links TRBV7-8 to TRBJ1-2; D uncertain. This CDR3 region has 13 residues. The V gene's germline CDR1 is SGHVS and CDR2 FQNEAQ. The V gene lost 2 bases and the J gene lost 2 bases, with 6 bases spanning the gap. DNA for the CDR3: TGTGCCAGCAGCTTATGGCGCAACTATGGCTACACCTTC. Residues: CASSLWRNYGYTF.

The chain is built from TRBV20-1 and TRBJ2-1, with 8 positions matching TRBD2. The CDR3 runs to 14 residues. Germline V gene sequence: CDR1 DFQATT, CDR2 SNEGSKA (reference sequence). The trim removed 5 bases at V and 5 bases at J, leaving 8 bases unmatched. The CDR3 loop reads CSAVRGALNNEQFF. The DNA for the CDR3 is TGCAGTGCTGTGCGGGGGGCCCTAAACAATGAGCAGTTCTTC.

This clonotype was recorded at least ten times. This chain links TRBV7-8 with TRBJ2-1; 7 nucleotides match TRBD2. V lost 3 bases to trimming and J lost 9 bases; unmatched junction nucleotides: 14. The CDR3 is 16 amino acids. Germline lookup yields CDR1 SGHVS and CDR2 FQNEAQ. The CDR3 DNA is TGTGCCAGCAGCTTTCGGGAGCGGGGCGGCTTGGGTGAGCAGTTCTTC. This codes for CASSFRERGGLGEQFF.

This clonotype showed up many times. This chain uses TRBV27 with TRBJ1-1; 10 bases map to TRBD1. The CDR3 runs to 16 residues. V shed 10 bases, J shed 4 bases, and the junction held 15 bases outside the gene matches. Germline V gene data show CDR1 as MNHEY and CDR2 as SMNVEV (reference sequence). CDR3 nucleotide sequence: TGTGCCACAGTCCCTGTTCGACAGGGGGCTGGCACTGAAGCTTTCTTT. Translating gives CATVPVRQGAGTEAFF.

The J gene is TRBJ1-2, the V gene TRBV29-1; possibly TRBD1 for D (5 bases). The CDR3 is made up of 12 amino acids. In germline, CDR1 is SQVTM, CDR2 ANQGSEA. V lost 2 bases and J 7 bases, leaving 11 bases between the germline ends. The CDR3 DNA reads as TGCAGCGTTGAACGCAGGGTGCGTGGCTACACCTTC. This codes for CSVERRVRGYTF.

J is TRBJ2-7 and V is TRBV7-3, with 8 nucleotides matching TRBD1. Losses at the gene ends were 2 bases for V and 2 bases for J; bases not matched to a gene: 5. From germline, CDR1 is SGHTA and CDR2 FQGTGA. This CDR3 contains 15 residues. The CDR3 is CASSLVGRGPYEQYF. The CDR3 DNA follows: TGTGCCAGCAGCTTAGTCGGCAGGGGGCCCTACGAGCAGTACTTC. The variable domain in full, completed from reference TRBV7-3 and TRBJ2-7, reads GAGVSQTPSNKVTEKGKYVELRCDPISGHTALYWYRQSLGQGPEFLIYFQGTGAADDSGLPNDRFFAVRPEGSVSTLKIQRTERGDSAVYLCASSLVGRGPYEQYFGPGTRLTVT.

The chain couples TRBV5-5 to TRBJ2-7, with 11 bases matching TRBD2. Germline V CDR1 and CDR2: SGHKS, YYEKEE (reference sequence). The CDR3 totals 15 residues. V dropped 5 bases and J dropped 0; count of bases not matched to a gene: 4. The DNA of the CDR3 is TGTGCCAGCAGTTTAGGGACTAGCGGCTCCTACGAGCAGTACTTC. Encoded protein: CASSLGTSGSYEQYF.

The table lists this clonotype with many counts. The chain couples TRBV3-1 to TRBJ1-5; 7 bases line up with TRBD1. V shed 4 bases and J 11 bases; nucleotides not matched to a gene: 11. The germline CDR1 and CDR2 sequences are LGHDT and YNNKEL (reference sequence). This CDR3 has 14 residues. CDR3 sequence: CASSPTGLLGAQHF. CDR3 DNA: TGTGCCAGCAGCCCGACAGGGCTCCTAGGGGCCCAGCATTTT.

V is TRBV11-2 and J is TRBJ2-5; 8 positions match TRBD1. The CDR3 has 14 residues. CDR1 and CDR2 (germline): SGHAT, FQNNGV. V lost 1 base, J lost 5 bases, and 3 bases stayed unmatched. DNA for the CDR3: TGTGCCAGCAGCTTAGTACAGGGGGGTGAGACCCAGTACTTC. Its translation is CASSLVQGGETQYF.

The table lists this clonotype with many counts. V is TRBV20-1 and J is TRBJ2-3; weak D call: TRBD1 (7 bases). The CDR3 has 13 residues. Trimming cost V 5 bases and J 4 bases, with 13 bases left between them. CDR1 is DFQATT and CDR2 is SNEGSKA in the germline V gene (reference sequence). Written as DNA, the CDR3 is TGCAGTGCTGGAGGGGGCAGTGCAGATACGCAGTATTTT. It encodes CSAGGGSADTQYF.

A few counts support this clonotype. V is TRBV7-9 and J is TRBJ2-5; no reliable D call. The V and J ends lost 2 bases and 4 bases respectively, with 20 bases between them. Germline V lookup: CDR1 SEHNR, CDR2 FQNEAQ (reference sequence). This CDR3 spans 17 amino acids. The CDR3 reads CASSLTSPAPEGETQYF. The CDR3 nucleotides read TGTGCCAGCAGCTTAACCTCCCCGGCGCCGGAAGGAGAGACCCAGTACTTC.

This clonotype was counted at least ten times. This chain connects TRBV7-6 to TRBJ2-3; D is uncertain. This CDR3 is built from 15 residues. The germline V and J ends were trimmed by 0 bases and 3 bases, with 10 bases remaining between them. The V gene's germline CDR1 is SGHVS and CDR2 FNYEAQ. CDR3 DNA sequence: TGTGCCAGCAGCTTAGCGGGTGGTAGGACAGATACGCAGTATTTT. Translated: CASSLAGGRTDTQYF.

Many counts were recorded for this clonotype. This rearrangement joins TRBV29-1 to TRBJ2-1; a weak D match, TRBD1 (6 bases). The CDR3 spans 13 residues. The germline V gene has CDR1 SQVTM and CDR2 ANQGSEA. V was trimmed by 7 bases and J by 9 bases, leaving 19 bases between them. The CDR3 is CSEGRQGLSEQFF. For the CDR3, the DNA is TGCAGCGAGGGACGGCAGGGGCTGAGTGAGCAGTTCTTC.

This clonotype was detected only a few times. The CDR3 DNA follows: TGTGCCAGCAGTACAGGGAAAGGATACAATGAGCAGTTCTTC. Protein sequence: CASSTGKGYNEQFF. This chain joins TRBV6-4 and TRBJ2-1; D perhaps matches TRBD1 (6 bases). Between the trimmed V and J ends, which lost 5 bases and 4 bases, there was a span of 12 bases. CDR3 length: 14 amino acids. Germline V gene data show CDR1 as MRHNA and CDR2 as SNTAGT.

This clonotype appeared many times. J is TRBJ1-6 and V is TRBV7-3; TRBD1 matches 7 bases. With 5 bases clipped from V and 4 bases from J, the junction kept 5 bases outside the gene matches. The length of the CDR3 is 15 residues. Germline V gene sequence: CDR1 SGHTA, CDR2 FQGTGA. DNA for the CDR3: TGTGCCAGCAGCACCGGGACAGCGTATAATTCACCCCTCCACTTT. Protein sequence: CASSTGTAYNSPLHF.

V usage is TRBV10-3 and J usage is TRBJ1-2; no reliable D call. Looked up from germline, CDR1 is ENHRY and CDR2 is SYGVKD. The V and J ends lost 10 bases and 1 base respectively, with 7 bases between them. The CDR3 runs to 11 residues. The CDR3: CATSDNYGYTF. The DNA of the CDR3 is TGTGCCACTTCAGATAACTATGGCTACACCTTC.

This clonotype showed up many times. This chain joins TRBV12-3 or TRBV12-4 and TRBJ2-3; the match to TRBD2 covers 11 bases. CDR3 length: 16 residues. Germline trimming cut 4 bases from V and 2 bases from J; bases unmatched to any gene: 5. The DNA for the CDR3 is TGTGCCAGCAGTTCCCTAGCGGGGGGCTCCACAGATACGCAGTATTTT. This codes for CASSSLAGGSTDTQYF.

This clonotype was picked up a small number of times. The V gene is TRBV5-1, the J gene TRBJ2-5, with D possibly being TRBD2 (5 bases). This CDR3 spans 12 amino acids. V lost 4 bases to trimming and J lost 3 bases, with 7 bases between them. Germline CDR1 and CDR2: SGHRS and YFSETQ. This chain's CDR3 is CASSRGKETQYF. CDR3 sequence (DNA): TGCGCCAGCAGCAGAGGGAAAGAGACCCAGTACTTC.